The 5 T cell receptor beta chains given below trace back to one sample, sequenced in a study of shared clonotypes between healthy human individuals. Clones were read by immunoSEQ multiplex PCR, and TCRdb kept only the in-frame ones, dropping some. In the table there are about 460,000 clones, 77% of which are singletons. Sequencing was carried out using PBMCs. These receptors came from a woman aged 40 to 50 in good health. Some clones in this sample may be carry-over from other donors' samples.

This chain uses TRBV19 with TRBJ2-7, with 8 nucleotides matching TRBD1. CDR1 and CDR2 (germline): LNHDA, SQIVND (reference sequence). This CDR3 contains 14 residues. Trimming removed 5 bases from V and 5 bases from J; junction bases left unmatched: 8. The CDR3 DNA is TGTGCCAGTAGTCAGGGGGCGTTTCGGAACGAGCAGTACTTC. The encoded protein is CASSQGAFRNEQYF.

This chain uses TRBV12-5 with TRBJ2-7, with D perhaps TRBD1 (6 bases). Germline CDR1 is LGHNT and CDR2 is FRNRAP. V was trimmed by 2 bases and J by 1 base, leaving 9 bases between them. The length of the CDR3 is 14 residues. DNA of the CDR3: TGTGCTAGTGGTTTGAGACAGGTTTCCTACGAGCAGTACTTC. This codes for CASGLRQVSYEQYF.

The V gene is TRBV27, the J gene TRBJ2-7; maybe TRBD1 (5 bases). The CDR3 is made up of 16 amino acids. Germline CDR1 and CDR2: MNHEY and SMNVEV (reference sequence). Between the trimmed V and J ends, which lost 2 bases and 3 bases, there was a span of 17 bases. CDR3 nucleotides: TGTGCCAGCAGTTTAGCCGCAGGGCTGACGGACTACGAGCAGTACTTC. Translated, it gives CASSLAAGLTDYEQYF.

Note on this clone: A read error likely explains this, since a far larger clone differs by one base. The chain combines TRBV30 with TRBJ1-1, with D possibly matching TRBD1 (5 bases). The germline gives CDR1 GTSNPN, CDR2 SVGIG (reference sequence). This CDR3 region has 11 residues. The V and J ends lost 5 bases and 10 bases respectively, with 14 bases between them. CDR3 residues: CAWGAVAGAFF. The DNA of the CDR3 is TGTGCCTGGGGGGCTGTGGCTGGAGCTTTCTTT. Filled out from reference TRBV30 and TRBJ1-1, the complete variable domain reads SQTIHQWPATLVQPVGSPLSLECTVEGTSNPNLYWYRQAAGRGLQLLFYSVGIGQISSEVPQNLSASRPQDRQFILSSKKLLLSDSGFYLCAWGAVAGAFFGQGTRLTVV.

V gene TRBV15 combines with J gene TRBJ2-6, with a weak D call TRBD2 (5 bases). Germline V gene lookup returns CDR1 LNHNV and CDR2 YYDKDF (reference sequence). V was shortened by 5 bases and J by 0 bases, with 11 bases between the two germline ends. The CDR3 covers 16 residues. The DNA for the CDR3 is TGTGCCACCAGCCCCGGACTCAGCTCTGGGGCCAACGTCCTGACTTTC. Its translation is CATSPGLSSGANVLTF.